What follows describes a single T cell receptor (beta chain). Combining a sample-barcoded 5' primer with a J-beta primer mix, a second PCR ran for roughly 7 to 12 cycles. Using its own MiXCR run on the 5' RACE reads, TCRdb lists one record per CDR3 protein. The data show approximately 1.5 million distinct CDR3 sequences, under 55% seen once. The data stem from a study of blood T cells in healthy people across ages. Per germline, CDR1 SGHTA and CDR2 FQGNSA. The CDR3 spans 14 residues. The TCR comes from a woman aged 18-29 years in good health. The chain recombines TRBV7-2 with TRBJ2-4, with TRBD2 matching over 7 bases. The J call is in doubt because the DNA end fits TRBJ2-7 better. Source material: blood. CDR3 loop: CASSLSQGGDEQYF. DNA for the CDR3: TGTGCCAGCAGCTTATCCCAGGGAGGGGACGAGCAGTACTTC.